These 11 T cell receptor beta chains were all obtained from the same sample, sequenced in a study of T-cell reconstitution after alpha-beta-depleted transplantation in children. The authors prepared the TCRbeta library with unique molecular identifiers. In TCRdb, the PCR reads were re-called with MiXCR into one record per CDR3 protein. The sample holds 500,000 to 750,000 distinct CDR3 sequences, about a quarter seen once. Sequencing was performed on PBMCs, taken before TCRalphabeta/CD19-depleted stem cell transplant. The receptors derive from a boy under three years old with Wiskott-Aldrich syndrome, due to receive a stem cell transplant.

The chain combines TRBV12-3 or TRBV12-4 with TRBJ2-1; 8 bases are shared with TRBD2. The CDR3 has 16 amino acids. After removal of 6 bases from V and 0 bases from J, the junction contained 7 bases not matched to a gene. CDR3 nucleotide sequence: TGTGCCAGCAGGGCCTTACTAGCGGCCTCCTACAATGAGCAGTTCTTC. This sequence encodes CASRALLAASYNEQFF.

DNA for the CDR3: TGCAGTGCTAGAGGGGCCAGGGGGTCTGGAAACACCATATATTTT. Translating gives CSARGARGSGNTIYF. The rearrangement uses TRBV20-1 and TRBJ1-3; 7 nucleotides line up with TRBD1. V was clipped by 1 base and J by 1 base; unmatched bases: 4. Germline CDR1 and CDR2: DFQATT and SNEGSKA (reference sequence). The CDR3 length is 15 residues.

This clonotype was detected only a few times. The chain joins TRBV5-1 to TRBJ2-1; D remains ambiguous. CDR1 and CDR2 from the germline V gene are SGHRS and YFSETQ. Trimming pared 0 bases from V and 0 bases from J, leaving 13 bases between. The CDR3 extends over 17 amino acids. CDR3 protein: CASSLGPSWSSYNEQFF. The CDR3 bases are TGCGCCAGCAGCTTGGGCCCATCCTGGAGCTCCTACAATGAGCAGTTCTTC.

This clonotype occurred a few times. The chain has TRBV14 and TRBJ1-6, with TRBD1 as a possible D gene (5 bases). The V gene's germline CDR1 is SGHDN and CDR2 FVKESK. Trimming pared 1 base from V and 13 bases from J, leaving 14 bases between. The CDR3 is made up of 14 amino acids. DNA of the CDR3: TGTGCCAGCAGCCAAGGGGGACTCCTGACTCCCCTCCACTTT. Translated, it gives CASSQGGLLTPLHF.

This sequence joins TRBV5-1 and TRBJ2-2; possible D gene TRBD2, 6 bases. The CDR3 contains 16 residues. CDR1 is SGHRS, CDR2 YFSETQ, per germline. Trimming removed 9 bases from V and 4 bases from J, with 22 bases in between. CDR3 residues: CATGIGGELATGELFF. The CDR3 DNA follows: TGCGCCACCGGGATCGGAGGGGAGCTAGCCACCGGGGAGCTGTTTTTT.

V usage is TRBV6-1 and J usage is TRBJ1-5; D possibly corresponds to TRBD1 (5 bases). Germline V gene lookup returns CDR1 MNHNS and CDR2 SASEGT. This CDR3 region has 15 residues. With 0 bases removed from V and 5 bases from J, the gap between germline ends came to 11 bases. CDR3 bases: TGTGCCAGCAGTGAAGCAGTGACAGAAGATCAGCCCCAGCATTTT. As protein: CASSEAVTEDQPQHF.

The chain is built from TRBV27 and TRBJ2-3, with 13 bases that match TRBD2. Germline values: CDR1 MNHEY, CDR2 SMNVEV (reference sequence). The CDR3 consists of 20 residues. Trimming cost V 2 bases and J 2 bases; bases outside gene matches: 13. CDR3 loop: CASSLRGLAGLVALTDTQYF. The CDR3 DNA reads TGTGCCAGCAGTTTAAGGGGACTAGCGGGATTAGTCGCCCTCACAGATACGCAGTATTTT.

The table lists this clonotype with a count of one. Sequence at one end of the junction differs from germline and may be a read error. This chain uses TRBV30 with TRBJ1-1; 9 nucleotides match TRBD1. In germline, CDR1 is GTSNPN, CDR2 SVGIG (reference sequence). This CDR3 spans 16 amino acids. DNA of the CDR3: TGTTCCTGGACGATCGGACAGGGGAGGGAGAACACTGAAGCTTTCTTT. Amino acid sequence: CSWTIGQGRENTEAFF.

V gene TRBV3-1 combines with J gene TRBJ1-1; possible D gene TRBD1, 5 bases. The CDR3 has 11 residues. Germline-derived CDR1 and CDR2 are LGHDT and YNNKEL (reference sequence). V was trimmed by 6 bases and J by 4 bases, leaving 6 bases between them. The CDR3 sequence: CASRDSTEAFF. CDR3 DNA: TGTGCCAGCAGAGACAGCACTGAAGCTTTCTTT.

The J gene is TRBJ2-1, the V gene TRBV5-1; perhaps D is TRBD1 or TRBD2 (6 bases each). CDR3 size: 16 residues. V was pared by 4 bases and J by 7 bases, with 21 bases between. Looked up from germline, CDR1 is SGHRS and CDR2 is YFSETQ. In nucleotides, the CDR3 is TGCGCCAGCAGCCCAGGGGCCGGGACTTCCCTAAATGAGCAGTTCTTC. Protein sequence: CASSPGAGTSLNEQFF.

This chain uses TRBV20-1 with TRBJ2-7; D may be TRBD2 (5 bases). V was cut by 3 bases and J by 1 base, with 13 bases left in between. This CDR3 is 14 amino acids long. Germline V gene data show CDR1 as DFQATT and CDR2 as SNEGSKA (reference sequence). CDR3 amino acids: CSASLSRASYEQYF. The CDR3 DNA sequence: TGCAGTGCTAGTCTGTCGCGGGCATCCTACGAGCAGTACTTC.